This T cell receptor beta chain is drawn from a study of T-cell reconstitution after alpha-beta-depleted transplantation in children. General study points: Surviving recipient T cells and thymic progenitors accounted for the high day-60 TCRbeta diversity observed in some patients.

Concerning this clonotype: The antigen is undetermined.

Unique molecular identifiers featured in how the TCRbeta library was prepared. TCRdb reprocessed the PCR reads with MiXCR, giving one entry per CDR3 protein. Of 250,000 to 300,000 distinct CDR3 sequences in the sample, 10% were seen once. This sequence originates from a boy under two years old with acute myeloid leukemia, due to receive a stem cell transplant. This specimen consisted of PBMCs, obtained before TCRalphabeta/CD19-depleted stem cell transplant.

CDR3 in amino acids: CASSLEADSAFIYNEQFF. The CDR3 DNA reads as TGTGCCAGCAGCTTAGAAGCGGACTCCGCCTTTATCTACAATGAGCAGTTCTTC. This sequence joins TRBV11-2 and TRBJ2-1; D might be TRBD2 (5 bases). Germline CDR1 SGHAT, CDR2 FQNNGV. Between the trimmed V and J ends, which lost 0 bases and 3 bases, there was a span of 18 bases. The CDR3 runs to 18 residues.